Below are 6 T cell receptor beta chains sequenced from a single sample in a study of blood T cells in healthy people across ages. A second about 7 to 11 cycle PCR used barcoded and J-beta primers. TCRdb reanalysed the 5' RACE reads using MiXCR and keeps one entry per CDR3 protein. This repertoire shows hundreds of thousands of distinct CDR3 sequences, approximately 59% found once; its top ten account for over 35%. The specimen was blood. All receptors derive from a man aged 55 to 69 in good health.

This clonotype was seen more than once but under ten times. The chain links TRBV25-1 to TRBJ2-1, with TRBD2 identical over 8 bases. CDR1 and CDR2 (germline): MGHDK, SYGVNS. The CDR3 extends over 14 amino acids. V lost 7 bases to trimming and J lost 10 bases; unmatched junction nucleotides: 12. CDR3 region: CASTRRGGSGEQFF. The CDR3 DNA is TGTGCCAGCACCCGACGGGGGGGTTCGGGAGAGCAGTTCTTC.

The chain uses TRBV9 and TRBJ2-6; 12 nucleotides line up with TRBD1. CDR1 and CDR2 (germline): SGDLS, YYNGEE. CDR3 length: 17 residues. Germline trimming cut 4 bases from V and 3 bases from J; bases unmatched to any gene: 5. CDR3: CASSIGTGGRGANVLTF. CDR3 sequence (DNA): TGTGCCAGCAGCATTGGGACAGGGGGCCGTGGGGCCAACGTCCTGACTTTC.

This clonotype appeared a few times. The chain couples TRBV5-1 to TRBJ2-1; 8 nucleotides agree with TRBD1. The ends lost 4 bases at V and 5 bases at J; junction bases unmatched: 8. The germline CDR1 and CDR2 sequences are SGHRS and YFSETQ. The CDR3 loop spans 15 amino acids. The CDR3 protein is CASSRGQGAHNEQFF. The CDR3 coding sequence is TGCGCCAGCAGCCGAGGACAGGGAGCCCACAATGAGCAGTTCTTC.

This clonotype was picked up a small number of times. The V call is TRBV29-1, the J call TRBJ2-1; weak D call: TRBD1 (5 bases). Germline CDR1 and CDR2: SQVTM and ANQGSEA. This CDR3 is 14 amino acids long. Trimming pared 5 bases from V and 2 bases from J, leaving 13 bases between. The CDR3 loop reads CSVRTSRTYNEQFF. CDR3 bases: TGCAGCGTTAGGACATCCCGAACCTACAATGAGCAGTTCTTC.

This clonotype was observed a few times. The chain couples TRBV29-1 to TRBJ2-2, with 12 nucleotides matching TRBD1. The CDR3 sequence is 14 residues long. Trimming removed 6 bases from V and 5 bases from J; junction bases left unmatched: 4. The germline CDR1 and CDR2 sequences are SQVTM and ANQGSEA. The CDR3 DNA reads TGCAGCGTCGGGACAGGGGGCATGACCGGGGAGCTGTTTTTT. This codes for CSVGTGGMTGELFF.

V and J are TRBV12-3 or TRBV12-4 and TRBJ2-1; D unresolved. The CDR3 is 15 residues long. V was trimmed by 2 bases and J by 0 bases, leaving 8 bases between them. CDR3: CASSLRWSSYNEQFF. The CDR3 bases are TGTGCCAGCAGTTTACGATGGAGCTCCTACAATGAGCAGTTCTTC.